The next 23 T cell receptor beta chains were all read from a single sample in a study of blood T cell repertoires in COVID-19. Repertoires were generated with immunoSEQ multiplex PCR, while TCRdb's copy carries only in-frame clones and drops some. The top ten clones hold around 2% of a sample with some 330,000 clones, about 90% of them seen once. The sequencing sample was made of PBMCs or T cells enriched from blood (not recorded which). Receptors originate from a man aged 35 to 55 in a cohort exposed to, infected with or recovered from COVID-19 (not recorded which).

The chain links TRBV19 to TRBJ2-7; maybe TRBD2 (6 bases). The CDR3 contains 13 residues. Germline CDR1 LNHDA, CDR2 SQIVND (reference sequence). V lost 6 bases and J lost 4, with 13 bases in between. DNA of the CDR3: TGTGCCAGTAGCTATCGGGAGACTTACGAGCAGTACTTC. Residues: CASSYRETYEQYF.

The chain combines TRBV4-2 with TRBJ2-4, with TRBD2 matching over 12 bases. V dropped 2 bases and J dropped 0; count of bases not matched to a gene: 8. The CDR3 contains 19 residues. Germline V lookup: CDR1 LGHNA, CDR2 YNFKEQ. Here the CDR3 DNA reads TGTGCCAGCAGCCAATTTCCTAGCGGGAGGGCCGTAGCCAAAAACATTCAGTACTTC. Its protein is CASSQFPSGRAVAKNIQYF.

The chain links TRBV9 to TRBJ2-2; 8 nucleotides match TRBD1. Per germline, CDR1 SGDLS and CDR2 YYNGEE. After removal of 6 bases from V and 6 bases from J, the junction contained 4 bases not matched to a gene. CDR3 size: 13 residues. The CDR3 bases are TGTGCCAGCACCGGGACAGGAGCCGGGGAGCTGTTTTTT. Encoded protein: CASTGTGAGELFF. The complete variable domain, with remaining parts taken from reference TRBV9 and TRBJ2-2, reads DSGVTQTPKHLITATGQRVTLRCSPRSGDLSVYWYQQSLDQGLQFLIQYYNGEERAKGNILERFSAQQFPDLHSELNLSSLELGDSALYFCASTGTGAGELFFGEGSRLTVL.

There are a few counts of this clone. The rearrangement links TRBV29-1 to TRBJ1-1; 7 nucleotides align to TRBD1. The DNA end is a closer match to TRBJ1-6, so the J assignment may be wrong. The CDR3 consists of 13 residues. The germline gives CDR1 SQVTM, CDR2 ANQGSEA. The CDR3 DNA reads as TGCAGCGTTGAAGCCTGGGACAGTCTCGTACTCCACTTT. Its protein product is CSVEAWDSLVLHF.

The gene calls are TRBV28 and TRBJ1-1; 7 bases align to TRBD1. The CDR3 loop spans 18 amino acids. Germline loops: CDR1 MDHEN, CDR2 SYDVKM. The V gene end was trimmed by 2 bases and the J gene end by 5 bases; junction bases not matched to a gene: 17. The CDR3 DNA sequence: TGTGCCAGCAGTTTAAACCCAATAACAGGGGACTCACGGACTGAAGCTTTCTTT. Its protein product is CASSLNPITGDSRTEAFF.

This clone was recorded once. The chain is built from TRBV9 and TRBJ2-2; tentatively, D is TRBD1 (5 bases). V dropped 0 bases and J dropped 3 bases, with 12 bases sitting between them. Germline V lookup: CDR1 SGDLS, CDR2 YYNGEE. CDR3 size: 16 residues. The CDR3 reads CASSVGLGAHTGELFF. CDR3 nucleotides: TGTGCCAGCAGCGTAGGTTTAGGGGCGCACACCGGGGAGCTGTTTTTT.

This clone has a single count. V usage is TRBV11-2 and J usage is TRBJ2-1; D gene ambiguous. Germline V CDR1 and CDR2: SGHAT, FQNNGV. V shed 3 bases and J shed 12 bases, with 21 bases lying between them. CDR3 length: 15 residues. CDR3 DNA sequence: TGTGCCAGCAGCTTGAGTGCGACATTCCCCAATCGGCAGTTCTTC. Protein sequence: CASSLSATFPNRQFF.

This sequence joins TRBV27 and TRBJ1-1; 9 bases agree with TRBD1. This CDR3 region has 16 residues. Trimming took 6 bases from V and 4 from J; bases not matched to a gene: 12. The germline V gene has CDR1 MNHEY and CDR2 SMNVEV (reference sequence). The CDR3 region has the DNA TGTGCCAGCAGCTTAAGCGGGACAGGGAAAGGCACTGAAGCTTTCTTT. Encoded protein: CASSLSGTGKGTEAFF.

The gene calls are TRBV9 and TRBJ2-3; the D is unclear. The CDR3 covers 13 residues. The ends were cut back, 3 bases at V and 1 base at J, with 6 bases in the middle. The germline V gene encodes CDR1 SGDLS and CDR2 YYNGEE. The CDR3 DNA reads as TGTGCCAGCAGCGCCCAGGGCACAGATACGCAGTATTTT. This translates into CASSAQGTDTQYF. Full variable domain (rest looked up from reference TRBV9 and TRBJ2-3): DSGVTQTPKHLITATGQRVTLRCSPRSGDLSVYWYQQSLDQGLQFLIQYYNGEERAKGNILERFSAQQFPDLHSELNLSSLELGDSALYFCASSAQGTDTQYFGPGTRLTVL.

This chain connects TRBV5-1 to TRBJ2-7; 9 positions agree with TRBD2. Germline V gives CDR1 SGHRS, CDR2 YFSETQ. Unmatched junction bases numbered 7, after V lost 7 bases and J lost 2 bases. The CDR3 extends over 14 amino acids. CDR3 region: CASGQTSGTYEQYF. CDR3 in DNA: TGCGCCAGCGGACAGACTAGCGGAACCTACGAGCAGTACTTC.

The chain has TRBV27 and TRBJ1-4; no clear D gene. The germline gives CDR1 MNHEY, CDR2 SMNVEV (reference sequence). This CDR3 comprises 12 residues. Deletions cut 2 bases from V and 7 bases from J, with 5 bases between. The CDR3 loop is CASSLRGEKLFF. The DNA of the CDR3 is TGTGCCAGCAGTTTACGCGGTGAAAAACTGTTTTTT.

This chain links TRBV12-1 with TRBJ1-2; the table's D call, TRBD1, has no DNA check behind it. TRBV12-1 represents a pseudogene. The CDR3 extends over 16 amino acids. CDR3 nucleotide sequence: TGTGCCAGCAGCACTACAGGGATTGGAGCTAACTATGGCTACACCTTC. Protein sequence: CASSTTGIGANYGYTF.

The V call is TRBV19, the J call TRBJ2-4, with 7 bases lining up with TRBD1. This CDR3 has 15 residues. The germline V gene has CDR1 LNHDA and CDR2 SQIVND (reference sequence). J lost 2 bases, V lost 2 bases, and 3 bases had no gene match. CDR3 amino acids: CASSIRGPTKNIQYF. CDR3 DNA sequence: TGTGCCAGTAGTATAAGGGGGCCTACCAAAAACATTCAGTACTTC.

DNA for the CDR3: TGTGCCACCAGCAGGGGACTAGCTCGCACAGATACGCAGTATTTT. Protein: CATSRGLARTDTQYF. V gene TRBV15 combines with J gene TRBJ2-3; 9 nucleotides align to TRBD2. Germline-derived CDR1 and CDR2 are LNHNV and YYDKDF (reference sequence). This CDR3 has 15 amino acids. J was trimmed by 1 base and V by 3 bases; bases with no gene match: 2.

The rearrangement links TRBV2 to TRBJ1-5; D not resolved. The CDR3 runs 12 residues. V lost 6 bases to trimming and J lost 0 bases, with 3 bases between them. From germline, CDR1 is SNHLY and CDR2 FYNNEI. CDR3 nucleotide sequence: TGTGCCAGCAGGGCTAGCAATCAGCCCCAGCATTTT. It encodes CASRASNQPQHF.

The chain carries TRBV6-5 and TRBJ2-7, with D perhaps TRBD1 (5 bases). This CDR3 comprises 12 residues. Trimming stripped 6 bases from V and 0 bases from J, with 6 bases between. Germline CDR1 and CDR2: MNHEY and SVGAGI. The CDR3 DNA follows: TGTGCCAGCAGAGGACACTCCTACGAGCAGTACTTC. Translating it yields CASRGHSYEQYF.

This clone appeared once. The chain carries TRBV7-3 and TRBJ2-4; a weak D match, TRBD2 (7 bases). The CDR3 has 16 amino acids. CDR1 and CDR2 (germline): SGHTA, FQGTGA. V lost 2 bases, J lost 3 bases, and 14 bases lay in between. CDR3 amino acids: CASSLGRGLGKNIQYF. In DNA, the CDR3 is TGTGCCAGCAGCTTAGGGCGGGGGCTTGGCAAAAACATTCAGTACTTC.

This clone has at least ten counts. The genes are TRBV11-2 and TRBJ1-1, with a tentative D call TRBD1 (6 bases). Trimming shortened V by 5 bases and J by 11 bases, and 12 bases separated the two germline ends. Germline V CDR1 and CDR2: SGHAT, FQNNGV. This CDR3 contains 11 residues. The CDR3 coding sequence is TGTGCCAGCAGCCAGAACAGGGTTGCTTTCTTT. Protein sequence: CASSQNRVAFF.

This rearrangement joins TRBV18 to TRBJ2-5; D may be TRBD2 (6 bases). The CDR3 is 14 residues long. With 0 bases removed from V and 5 bases from J, the gap between germline ends came to 10 bases. Per the germline V gene, CDR1 is KGHSH and CDR2 is LQKENI. In DNA, the CDR3 is TGTGCCAGCTCACCACCTGGCGGGGTCGAGACCCAGTACTTC. The encoded protein is CASSPPGGVETQYF.

The chain carries TRBV10-3 and TRBJ2-7, with D unresolved. This CDR3 region has 12 residues. V lost 6 bases and J lost 3, with 9 bases in between. From germline, CDR1 is ENHRY and CDR2 SYGVKD. CDR3: CAIRASNYEQYF. As DNA, the CDR3 is TGTGCCATCAGGGCCAGTAACTACGAGCAGTACTTC.

J is TRBJ2-1 and V is TRBV6-5; the match to TRBD2 covers 12 bases. Germline values: CDR1 MNHEY, CDR2 SVGAGI. Trimming at V came to 7 bases and at J to 5 bases, leaving 3 bases not matched to a gene. The CDR3 length is 14 residues. CDR3 sequence: CASTSGRENNEQFF. The DNA for the CDR3 is TGTGCCAGCACTAGCGGGAGGGAAAACAATGAGCAGTTCTTC.

This sequence joins TRBV4-1 and TRBJ2-2, with a weak D call TRBD2 (6 bases). With 3 bases removed from V and 0 bases from J, the gap between germline ends came to 8 bases. The CDR3 is 15 residues long. Germline V gene data show CDR1 as MGHRA and CDR2 as YSYEKL. The CDR3 DNA follows: TGCGCCAGCAGCCACCGGGAGCCGAACACCGGGGAGCTGTTTTTT. It translates to CASSHREPNTGELFF.

This rearrangement joins TRBV10-1 to TRBJ2-1; TRBD1 is a possible D gene (6 bases). Germline V gene data show CDR1 as WNHNN and CDR2 as SYGVQD (reference sequence). Deletions cut 3 bases from V and 4 bases from J, with 13 bases between. CDR3 length equals 15 residues. The CDR3 DNA is TGCGCCAGCAGTGAAGGGACATTTCCATACAATGAGCAGTTCTTC. Protein product: CASSEGTFPYNEQFF.